A single sample is the source of the 12 T cell receptor beta chains below, sequenced in a study of shared clonotypes between healthy human individuals. Here immunoSEQ multiplex PCR was the method, and the copy in TCRdb shows in-frame clones only, minus some. The data hold 2 million to 3 million clones, with more than 90% observed a single time. The sequenced sample was naive CD4+ T cells sorted from blood. Subset specified: CD45RA+ positively selected. These receptors were obtained from a man aged 18 to 29 in good health.

This rearrangement joins TRBV4-2 to TRBJ2-7; maybe TRBD2 (6 bases). The germline V gene has CDR1 LGHNA and CDR2 YNFKEQ. Trimming removed 0 bases at V and 0 bases at J, with 18 bases between. This CDR3 region has 18 residues. This CDR3 reads CASSQENWLGTGSYEQYF. The CDR3 DNA follows: TGTGCCAGCAGCCAAGAAAACTGGCTAGGGACTGGCTCCTACGAGCAGTACTTC.

This clone was seen a single time. One end of the junction does not line up with germline, which may come from a read error. V gene TRBV18 combines with J gene TRBJ2-3; TRBD1 aligns across 9 bases. Germline-derived CDR1 and CDR2 are KGHSH and LQKENI. The CDR3 is 14 residues long. The CDR3 DNA reads TGTGCCAACTCACCGACAGGGGGGAGCAATACGCAGTATTTT. Amino acids: CANSPTGGSNTQYF.

The count of this clone is one. The V call is TRBV5-1, the J call TRBJ1-1, with TRBD1 matching 11 bases. Trimming cost V 4 bases and J 6 bases; bases outside gene matches: 5. The germline gives CDR1 SGHRS, CDR2 YFSETQ. The CDR3 contains 14 residues. CDR3 loop: CASSPGQGDSEAFF. The CDR3 region has the DNA TGCGCCAGCAGCCCGGGACAGGGGGATTCTGAAGCTTTCTTT.

For this clone: Other DNA sequences in the same sample also yield this CDR3. V and J are TRBV28 and TRBJ2-6; D call uncertain. Germline lookup yields CDR1 MDHEN and CDR2 SYDVKM. The CDR3 runs 15 residues. With 2 bases removed from V and 0 bases from J, the gap between germline ends came to 5 bases. CDR3 in amino acids: CASSLRSSGANVLTF. The CDR3 bases are TGTGCCAGCAGTTTACGTAGCTCTGGGGCCAACGTCCTGACTTTC.

V and J are TRBV7-2 and TRBJ2-7; 9 nucleotides agree with TRBD1. The germline V gene has CDR1 SGHTA and CDR2 FQGNSA. The V segment lost 5 bases and the J segment 6 bases; nucleotides outside the gene matches: 8. This CDR3 contains 14 residues. The CDR3 nucleotides read TGTGCCAGCAGCCGGCCGGGACAGGGAAGCGAGCAGTACTTC. Its translation: CASSRPGQGSEQYF.

V usage is TRBV6-5 and J usage is TRBJ2-7; 9 positions agree with TRBD1. Germline V gene data show CDR1 as MNHEY and CDR2 as SVGAGI. There are 14 residues in the CDR3. Trimming cost V 5 bases and J 2 bases; bases outside gene matches: 4. DNA for the CDR3: TGTGCCAGCAGTCCCCGGGACAGGGCCTACGAGCAGTACTTC. Protein: CASSPRDRAYEQYF.

The V call is TRBV27, the J call TRBJ2-1; 7 nucleotides match TRBD1. There are 16 residues in the CDR3. The germline V gene has CDR1 MNHEY and CDR2 SMNVEV (reference sequence). Trimming at V came to 5 bases and at J to 4 bases, leaving 11 bases not matched to a gene. The DNA of the CDR3 is TGTGCCAGCAGTATCCACGGGACAGTCATTTACAATGAGCAGTTCTTC. It specifies CASSIHGTVIYNEQFF.

V usage is TRBV5-1 and J usage is TRBJ1-4, with 8 nucleotides matching TRBD1. Unmatched junction bases numbered 5, after V lost 0 bases and J lost 7 bases. This CDR3 region has 15 residues. Germline CDR1 and CDR2: SGHRS and YFSETQ. CDR3 in DNA: TGCGCCAGCAGCTTGGATGGGACAGGCCCTGAAAAACTGTTTTTT. Protein: CASSLDGTGPEKLFF.

The chain uses TRBV5-1 and TRBJ2-5, with a possible D match to TRBD1 (5 bases). CDR3 length: 14 amino acids. The germline V gene encodes CDR1 SGHRS and CDR2 YFSETQ. Trimming removed 3 bases from V and 5 bases from J, with 14 bases in between. The CDR3 loop is CASSSSPPGETQYF. Written as DNA, the CDR3 is TGCGCCAGCAGCTCCTCCCCTCCAGGGGAGACCCAGTACTTC. Using reference TRBV5-1 and TRBJ2-5 for the parts outside the CDR3, the full variable domain is KAGVTQTPRYLIKTRGQQVTLSCSPISGHRSVSWYQQTPGQGLQFLFEYFSETQRNKGNFPGRFSGRQFSNSRSEMNVSTLELGDSALYLCASSSSPPGETQYFGPGTRLLVL.

The rearrangement links TRBV27 to TRBJ2-7; D call uncertain. CDR3 length: 16 residues. Trimming stripped 0 bases from V and 4 bases from J, with 16 bases between. The germline V gene encodes CDR1 MNHEY and CDR2 SMNVEV (reference sequence). The CDR3 loop reads CASSLSSVPSRYEQYF. In DNA, the CDR3 is TGTGCCAGCAGTTTATCGTCGGTCCCCTCTAGGTACGAGCAGTACTTC.

The chain carries TRBV5-1 and TRBJ2-1, with a weak D call TRBD2 (5 bases). The CDR3 loop spans 15 amino acids. Per germline, CDR1 SGHRS and CDR2 YFSETQ. With 4 bases removed from V and 10 bases from J, the gap between germline ends came to 21 bases. The CDR3 is CASSPGRVDRSEQFF. CDR3 sequence (DNA): TGCGCCAGCAGCCCGGGGAGAGTAGATCGGAGCGAGCAGTTCTTC.

The V and J genes are TRBV9 and TRBJ2-5; the match to TRBD2 covers 12 bases. The germline gives CDR1 SGDLS, CDR2 YYNGEE. The CDR3 has 17 residues. Trimming removed 2 bases from V and 5 bases from J; junction bases left unmatched: 10. The CDR3 loop reads CASSVSYTSGGWETQYF. The CDR3 DNA is TGTGCCAGCAGCGTCTCCTATACTAGCGGGGGGTGGGAGACCCAGTACTTC.